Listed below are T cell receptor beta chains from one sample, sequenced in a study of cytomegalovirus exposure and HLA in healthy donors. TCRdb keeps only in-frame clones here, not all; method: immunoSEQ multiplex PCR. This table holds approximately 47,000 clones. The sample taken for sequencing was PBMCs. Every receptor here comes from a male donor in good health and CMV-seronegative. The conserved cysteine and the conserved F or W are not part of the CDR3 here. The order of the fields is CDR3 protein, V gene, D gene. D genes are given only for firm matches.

CDR3aa: ASSPQGPSGAETQY
v_gene: TRBV18
d_gene: TRBD2

CDR3aa: ATVLPTDFYGYT
v_gene: TRBV6-5
d_gene: NA

CDR3aa: ASSLSPADYGYT
v_gene: TRBV7-3
d_gene: NA

CDR3aa: ASSAETRQGGYT
v_gene: TRBV6-1
d_gene: TRBD1

CDR3aa: ASSETSGGTDTQY
v_gene: TRBV6-4
d_gene: TRBD2

CDR3aa: AWSVSGYTEAF
v_gene: TRBV30
d_gene: NA

CDR3aa: ASSPWTEGPNTEAF
v_gene: TRBV6-6
d_gene: NA

CDR3aa: ASSIGAGRSNQPQH
v_gene: TRBV19
d_gene: NA

CDR3aa: ASSVDRVGENTEAF
v_gene: TRBV9
d_gene: NA

CDR3aa: ATSRDPGWNTEAF
v_gene: TRBV15
d_gene: NA

CDR3aa: ASSFGAGGPNEQY
v_gene: TRBV5-1
d_gene: TRBD2

CDR3aa: ASSERGDGNTIY
v_gene: TRBV5-1
d_gene: NA

CDR3aa: AWRAVASGNTIY
v_gene: TRBV30
d_gene: NA

CDR3aa: ASSPSQGYTGELF
v_gene: TRBV5-1
d_gene: NA

CDR3aa: SADGQSYGYT
v_gene: TRBV29-1
d_gene: NA

CDR3aa: ASSPPWTGQEEKLF
v_gene: TRBV9
d_gene: TRBD1

CDR3aa: ASSLTGGEQY
v_gene: TRBV7-6
d_gene: TRBD1

CDR3aa: ASSPQGNNQPQH
v_gene: TRBV7-8
d_gene: NA

CDR3aa: ASSQKLPGTDTDTQY
v_gene: TRBV4-2
d_gene: TRBD1

CDR3aa: ASSLSGGSSYNEQF
v_gene: TRBV27
d_gene: TRBD2

CDR3aa: ASSSTGGWDYGYT
v_gene: TRBV6-6
d_gene: TRBD1

CDR3aa: ASSQERDTEAF
v_gene: TRBV18
d_gene: NA

CDR3aa: ASRQTPNTEAF
v_gene: TRBV5-1
d_gene: NA

CDR3aa: ASSGGATDTQY
v_gene: TRBV6-4
d_gene: TRBD2

CDR3aa: ASSLFQNTGELF
v_gene: TRBV7-9
d_gene: NA

CDR3aa: AWSPSGQTYEQY
v_gene: TRBV30
d_gene: TRBD2

CDR3aa: ASSQVGRSYNSPLH
v_gene: TRBV14
d_gene: NA

CDR3aa: AWSRLGDGYT
v_gene: TRBV30
d_gene: NA

CDR3aa: AWRAETSANSPLH
v_gene: TRBV30
d_gene: NA

CDR3aa: ASSPSDRASNEQY
v_gene: TRBV5-1
d_gene: TRBD1

CDR3aa: AWDSDRKLSPLH
v_gene: TRBV30
d_gene: TRBD1

CDR3aa: ASSFWTGGGSTEAF
v_gene: TRBV7-6
d_gene: TRBD1

CDR3aa: SVAHTGGGEAF
v_gene: TRBV29-1
d_gene: TRBD1

CDR3aa: ASSPPGGVTGNTIY
v_gene: TRBV18
d_gene: NA

CDR3aa: ASSQVGNSFHEQY
v_gene: TRBV4-1
d_gene: NA

CDR3aa: ASSETGSSYNSPLH
v_gene: TRBV5-1
d_gene: NA

CDR3aa: ASGLGGEDQETQY
v_gene: TRBV12-5
d_gene: NA

CDR3aa: ASSPPSGGWNTEAF
v_gene: TRBV18
d_gene: TRBD1

CDR3aa: ASSEGQGIYEQY
v_gene: TRBV2
d_gene: TRBD1

CDR3aa: ASSLPGERASEKLF
v_gene: TRBV13
d_gene: NA

CDR3aa: ASSLAAGGGNQPQH
v_gene: TRBV13
d_gene: TRBD1